This T cell receptor (beta chain) came from a study of cytomegalovirus exposure and HLA in healthy donors. The CDR3 runs to 14 residues. From germline, CDR1 is LNHDA and CDR2 SQIVND (reference sequence). Trimming cost V 5 bases and J 7 bases; bases outside gene matches: 5. The PCR made use of 60 Vbeta and 13 Jbeta primers. The protocol was immunoSEQ multiplex PCR, while the TCRdb copy is restricted to in-frame clones and leaves out a portion. The sample contains under 200,000 clones, 75% to 90% of which appear only once. The specimen was PBMCs. The rearrangement joins TRBV19 to TRBJ2-2, with 9 bases matching TRBD1. The origin of this receptor is a man aged 25 to 40 in good health and CMV-seronegative. The CDR3, as DNA: TGTGCCAGTAGTTACAGGGGGCTTGGCGGGGAGCTGTTTTTT. Translation gives CASSYRGLGGELFF.